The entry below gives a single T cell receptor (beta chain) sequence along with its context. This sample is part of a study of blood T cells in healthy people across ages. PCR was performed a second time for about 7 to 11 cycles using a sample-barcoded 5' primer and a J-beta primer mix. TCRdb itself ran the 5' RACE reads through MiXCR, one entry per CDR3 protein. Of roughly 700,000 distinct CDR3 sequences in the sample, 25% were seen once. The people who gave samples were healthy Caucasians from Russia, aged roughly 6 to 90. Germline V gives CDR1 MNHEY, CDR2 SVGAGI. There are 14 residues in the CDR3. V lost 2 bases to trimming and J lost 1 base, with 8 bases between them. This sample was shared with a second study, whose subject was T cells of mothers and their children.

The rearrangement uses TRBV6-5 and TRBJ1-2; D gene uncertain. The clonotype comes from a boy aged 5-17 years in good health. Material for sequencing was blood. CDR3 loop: CASSYEGDNYGYTF. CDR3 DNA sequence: TGTGCCAGCAGTTACGAGGGAGATAACTATGGCTACACCTTC.